This T cell receptor beta chain was identified during a study of OX40 agonist ivuxolimab in advanced cancers. Study-level points and caveats: It was also the case that some nonresponders had low normalized T-cell clonal expansion. CD4+ T cells averaged fewer expanded clones than CD8+ T cells.

V dropped 1 base and J dropped 3 bases, with 8 bases sitting between them. The CDR3 has 14 residues. Germline V CDR1 and CDR2: SGHVS, FNYEAQ. Some clones are missing from TCRdb's copy, which holds only in-frame ones; the method was immunoSEQ multiplex PCR. The sample gives 70,000 or so clones, less than 85% of which show up once; under 4.5% is in the top ten. Concerning this clone itself: Its antigen is currently unknown.

This receptor was obtained from an adult with an advanced solid tumor such as melanoma, head and neck, liver or kidney cancer. The rearrangement uses TRBV7-6 and TRBJ2-3, with unresolved D. The source material was CD4+ or CD8+ T cells sorted from blood, sampled in a trial of the OX40 agonist ivuxolimab. CDR3 DNA sequence: TGTGCCAGCAGCTTAGGCGAGGTGACAGATACGCAGTATTTT. It yields the protein CASSLGEVTDTQYF.